These T cell receptor beta chains were read from a single sample in a study of chemoradiotherapy in HPV16-positive cancers. The table came from immunoSEQ multiplex PCR; TCRdb's copy has only in-frame clones and leaves some out. The repertoire holds about 7,000 clones, with approximately 79% as singletons. The specimen was collected from a patient who underwent chemoradiotherapy. The origin of the receptors is a human donor with HPV-associated anogenital cancer. CDR3s include the opening cysteine and the closing phenylalanine or tryptophan. Fields, in order: V gene, clone size, D gene, J gene, CDR3 protein, CDR3 DNA. The D gene is left open where the match is weak. Size tells how often a clone was seen (once, few, many) or the class of an expanded clone, and some rows leave it out.

TRBV6-1,once,TRBD1,TRBJ2-2,CASSEVRPGTASYFGGELFF,TGTGCCAGCAGTGAAGTGAGGCCCGGGACAGCTTCATATTTCGGCGGGGAGCTGTTTTTT
TRBV28,-,-,TRBJ1-2,CASSFGSRGYTF,TGTGCCAGCAGTTTCGGGTCCCGGGGCTACACCTTC
TRBV18,-,-,TRBJ2-7,CASSSDIDEQYF,TGTGCCAGCTCGTCGGACATAGACGAGCAGTACTTC
TRBV9,few,TRBD1,TRBJ1-4,CASSLWGQAGEKLFF,TGTGCCAGCAGCCTCTGGGGACAGGCGGGGGAAAAACTGTTTTTT
TRBV19,-,-,TRBJ1-5,CASSIRQGRSNQPQHF,TGTGCCAGTAGTATCCGGCAGGGGAGGTCAAATCAGCCCCAGCATTTT
TRBV30,-,-,TRBJ1-5,CAWSTSRTPYSNQPQHF,TGTGCCTGGAGTACCAGCCGGACACCCTATAGCAATCAGCCCCAGCATTTT
TRBV27,-,-,TRBJ2-7,CASRKGGVAGRTYEQYF,TGTGCCAGCAGGAAGGGGGGTGTGGCGGGACGAACCTACGAGCAGTACTTC
TRBV18,few,TRBD1,TRBJ2-7,CASSPGTESYEQYF,TGTGCCAGCTCACCCGGGACAGAATCCTACGAGCAGTACTTC
TRBV6-5,-,-,TRBJ1-6,CASSYGRSSYNSPLHF,TGTGCCAGCAGTTACGGCAGAAGCTCCTATAATTCACCCCTCCACTTT
TRBV7-9,few,-,TRBJ1-2,CASSYLTGEGVSGYTF,TGTGCCAGCAGTTACCTGACAGGAGAGGGAGTGAGTGGCTACACCTTC
TRBV6-1,-,-,TRBJ1-5,CASSQLSSNQPQHF,TGTGCCAGCAGTCAGCTTAGTAGCAATCAGCCCCAGCATTTT
TRBV30,-,TRBD1,TRBJ2-1,CAWGRTGRSEQFF,TGTGCCTGGGGAAGGACAGGCCGCAGTGAGCAGTTCTTC
TRBV7-9,-,-,TRBJ1-6,CASSRGNSPLHF,TGTGCCAGCAGCAGGGGTAATTCACCCCTCCACTTT
TRBV5-6,-,-,TRBJ1-5,CASSFGKGRANQPQHF,TGTGCCAGCAGCTTTGGAAAAGGGCGGGCAAATCAGCCCCAGCATTTT
TRBV7-9,-,TRBD1,TRBJ1-1,CASSQGTGDTGTEAFF,TGTGCCAGCAGCCAAGGGACAGGGGACACGGGCACTGAAGCTTTCTTT
TRBV6-1,few,TRBD1,TRBJ1-2,CASSATRGQRGYTF,TGTGCCAGCAGTGCCACCAGGGGGCAGCGAGGCTACACCTTC
TRBV6-5,-,-,TRBJ1-5,CASSYSRGEPDQPQHF,TGTGCCAGCAGTTACTCAAGAGGCGAGCCGGATCAGCCCCAGCATTTT
TRBV28,-,TRBD1,TRBJ1-2,CASRLGQGGYGYTF,TGTGCCAGCAGACTGGGACAGGGGGGATATGGCTACACCTTC
TRBV18,-,-,TRBJ1-3,CASSPRVWGDSGNTIYF,TGTGCCAGCTCACCACGCGTCTGGGGCGACTCTGGAAACACCATATATTTT
TRBV7-2,once,TRBD1,TRBJ2-7,CASSLGRDSIYEQYF,TGTGCCAGCAGCTTAGGTAGGGACAGCATCTACGAGCAGTACTTC